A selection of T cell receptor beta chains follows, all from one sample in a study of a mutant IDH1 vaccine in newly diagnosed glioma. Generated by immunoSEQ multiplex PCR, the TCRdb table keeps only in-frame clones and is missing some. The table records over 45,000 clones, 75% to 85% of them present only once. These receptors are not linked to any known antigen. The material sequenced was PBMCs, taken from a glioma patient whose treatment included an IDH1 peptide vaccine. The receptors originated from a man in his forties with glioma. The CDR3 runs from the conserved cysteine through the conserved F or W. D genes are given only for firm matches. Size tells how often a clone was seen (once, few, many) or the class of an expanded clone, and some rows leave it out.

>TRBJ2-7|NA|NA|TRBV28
TGTGCCAGCAGTGTACAGGGAGGACGAAGCGAGCAGTACTTC
CASSVQGGRSEQYF
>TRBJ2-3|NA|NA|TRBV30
TGTGCCTGGAAGAGAACTAGCACAGATACGCAGTATTTT
CAWKRTSTDTQYF
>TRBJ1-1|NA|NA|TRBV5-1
TGCGCCAGCAGCTTCGACCAGATGAACACTGAAGCTTTCTTT
CASSFDQMNTEAFF
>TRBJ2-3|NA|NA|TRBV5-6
TGTGCCAGCAGCTTACGAGGCACAGATACGCAGTATTTT
CASSLRGTDTQYF
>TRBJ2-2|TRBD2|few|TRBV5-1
TGCGCCAGCAGCTTACTAGCGGGAGATGTGGCCGGGGAGCTGTTTTTT
CASSLLAGDVAGELFF
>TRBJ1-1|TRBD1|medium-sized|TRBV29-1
TGCAGCGGTATGACAGGGGGTGGTACTGAAGCTTTCTTT
CSGMTGGGTEAFF
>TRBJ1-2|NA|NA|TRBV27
TGTGCCAGCAGTACCCGTGGCAGAGGTATCCTCTATGGCTACACCTTC
CASSTRGRGILYGYTF
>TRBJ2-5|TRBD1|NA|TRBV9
TGTGCCAGCAGCGTAGCGGACAGGGGATGGGAGACCCAGTACTTC
CASSVADRGWETQYF
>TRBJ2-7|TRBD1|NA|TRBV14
TGTGCCAGCAGCCAGATGGGGAGGGACAGGGGTCTGAACGAGCAGTACTTC
CASSQMGRDRGLNEQYF
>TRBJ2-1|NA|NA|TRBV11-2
TGTGCCAGCAGCGTAACCGGGACCCGCAATGAGCAGTTCTTC
CASSVTGTRNEQFF
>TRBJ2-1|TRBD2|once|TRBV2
TGTGCCACCGCCGCAAGCGGGGGCTACAATGAGCAGTTCTTC
CATAASGGYNEQFF
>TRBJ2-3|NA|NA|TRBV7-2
TGTGCCAGCAGCTCGTCGAGGGGGGTTGATACGCAGTATTTT
CASSSSRGVDTQYF
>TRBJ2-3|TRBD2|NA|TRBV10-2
TGCGCCAGTAAGACTAGCGGGAGGGCTCCCACAGATACGCAGTATTTT
CASKTSGRAPTDTQYF
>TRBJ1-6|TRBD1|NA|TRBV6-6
TGTGCCAGCAGTTACTCCAGGGGGCCTTCACCCCTCCACTTT
CASSYSRGPSPLHF
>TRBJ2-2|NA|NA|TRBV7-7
TGTGCCACCACCGGGACAACGACCGGGGAGCTGTTTTTT
CATTGTTTGELFF
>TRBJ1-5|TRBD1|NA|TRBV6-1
TGTGCCAGCAGTGAAGGGACAGGGGGGCGAGGTCAGCCCCAGCATTTT
CASSEGTGGRGQPQHF
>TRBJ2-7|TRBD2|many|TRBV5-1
TGCGCCAGCAGCTTGGGCGGGGGAGGCGAGCAGTACTTC
CASSLGGGGEQYF
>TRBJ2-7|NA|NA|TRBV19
TGTGCCAGTAGACCAGAGGGAAAATACGAGCAGTACTTC
CASRPEGKYEQYF
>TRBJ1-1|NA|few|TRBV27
TGTGCCAGCAGTTTATATCCCAACCCCCCTGAAGCTTTCTTT
CASSLYPNPPEAFF
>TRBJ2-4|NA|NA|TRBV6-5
TGTGCCAGCAGTTACGACAGAGCCAAAAACATTCAGTACTTC
CASSYDRAKNIQYF
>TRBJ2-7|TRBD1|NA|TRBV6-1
TGTGCCACACGCCGGGACAGGGGGACCTACGAGCAGTACTTC
CATRRDRGTYEQYF
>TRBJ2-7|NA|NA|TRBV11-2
TGTGCCAGCAGACCCCTCCGAGGCGGGTCCTCCTACGAGCAGTACTTC
CASRPLRGGSSYEQYF
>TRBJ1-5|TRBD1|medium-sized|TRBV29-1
TGCAGCGTTGAAGACTTTCAGGGGGCGGACAGCAATCAGCCCCAGCATTTT
CSVEDFQGADSNQPQHF
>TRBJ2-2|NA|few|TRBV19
TGTGCCGGGCTACTGGCCGGGGAGCTGTTTTTT
CAGLLAGELFF
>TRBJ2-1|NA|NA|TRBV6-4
TGTGCCAGCAGTGATTTGGGAGTCGATGAGCAGTTCTTC
CASSDLGVDEQFF
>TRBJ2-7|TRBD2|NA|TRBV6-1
TGTGCCAGCAGTGAAGGGCCTAGCGGGTACGAGCAGTACTTC
CASSEGPSGYEQYF
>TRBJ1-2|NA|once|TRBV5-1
TGCGCCAGCAGCTTGACACAGGCGAACTATGGCTACACCTTC
CASSLTQANYGYTF
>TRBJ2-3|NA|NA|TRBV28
TGTGCCAGCGGGGGCTCGGGGACAGATACGCAGTATTTT
CASGGSGTDTQYF
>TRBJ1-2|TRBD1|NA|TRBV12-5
TGTGCTAGTGGTTTCGACGACAGGGCTAACTATGGCTACACCTTC
CASGFDDRANYGYTF
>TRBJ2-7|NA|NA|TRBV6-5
TGTGCCAGCAGTCCGGGGGACCTGAAATACGAGCAGTACTTC
CASSPGDLKYEQYF
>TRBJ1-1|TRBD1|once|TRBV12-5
TGTGCTAGTGGTCTAGACAGGGCGGACACTGAAGCTTTCTTT
CASGLDRADTEAFF
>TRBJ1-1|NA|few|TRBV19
TGTGCCAGTAGCACTACAGCGAACACTGAAGCTTTCTTT
CASSTTANTEAFF
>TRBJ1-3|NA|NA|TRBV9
TGTGCCAGCAGCCCTGTACTGAGCTCTGGAAACACCATATATTTT
CASSPVLSSGNTIYF
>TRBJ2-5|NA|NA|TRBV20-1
TGCAGTGTAGTCAGGGGAGAGACCCAGTACTTC
CSVVRGETQYF
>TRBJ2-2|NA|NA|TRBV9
TGTGCCAGCAGCTTACGGGGCGGGGAGCTGTTTTTT
CASSLRGGELFF
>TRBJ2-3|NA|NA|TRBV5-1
TGCGCCAGCAGACTAGGAGGGCCGGGTACAGATACGCAGTATTTT
CASRLGGPGTDTQYF
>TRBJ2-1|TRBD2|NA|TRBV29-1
TGCAGCGCACGGACTAGCGGGGACTACAATGAGCAGTTCTTC
CSARTSGDYNEQFF
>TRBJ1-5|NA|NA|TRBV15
TGTGCCACCAGCAGAGATCGCCTCGGGGTCGGTTATAGCAATCAGCCCCAGCATTTT
CATSRDRLGVGYSNQPQHF
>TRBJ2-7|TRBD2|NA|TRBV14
TGTGCCAGCAGGGTAGCGGGCGCCTACGAGCAGTACTTC
CASRVAGAYEQYF
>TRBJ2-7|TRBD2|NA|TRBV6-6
TGTGCCAGCAGTTATCCCGGGGAGGGGAGAGAGCAGTACTTC
CASSYPGEGREQYF
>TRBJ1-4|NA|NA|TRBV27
TGTGCCAGCAGTTTACAGGGACTTTTTAATGAAAAACTGTTTTTT
CASSLQGLFNEKLFF
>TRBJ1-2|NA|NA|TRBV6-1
TGTGCCAGCAGTGAAGCGCTCATTAAACCATATGGCTACACCTTC
CASSEALIKPYGYTF
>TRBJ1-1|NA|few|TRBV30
TGTGCCTGGAGTGTACGAGGGAGTGGTGAAGCTTTCTTT
CAWSVRGSGEAFF
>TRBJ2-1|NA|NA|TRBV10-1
TGCGCCAGCAGTGAACGGGCCGTATACAATGAGCAGTTCTTC
CASSERAVYNEQFF
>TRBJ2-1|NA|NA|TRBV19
TGTGCCAGTGCCGGAACTAGCCGGACCTCCTACAATGAGCAGTTCTTC
CASAGTSRTSYNEQFF
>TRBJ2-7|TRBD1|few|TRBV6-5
TGTGCCAGCAGTGGACAGGGGTCGGGTGAGCAGTACTTC
CASSGQGSGEQYF
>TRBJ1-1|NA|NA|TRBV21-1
TGTGCCAGCAGCAAAGCCGGAAAGGGAGAGAACACTGAAGCTTTCTTT
CASSKAGKGENTEAFF
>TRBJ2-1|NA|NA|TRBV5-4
TGTGCCAGCAGCTCCGCTGGTACCCAGTCCTACAATGAGCAGTTCTTC
CASSSAGTQSYNEQFF
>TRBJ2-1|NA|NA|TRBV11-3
TGTGCCAGCAGCCCCGGTAAGCTGGACTCCTACAATGAGCAGTTCTTC
CASSPGKLDSYNEQFF
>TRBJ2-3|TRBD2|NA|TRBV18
TGTGCCAGCTCCCCCGTTGGGGGGGAACGAGATACGCAGTATTTT
CASSPVGGERDTQYF
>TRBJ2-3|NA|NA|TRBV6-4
TGTGCCAGCAGTGACGGCGGCTTAGGAGCAGATACGCAGTATTTT
CASSDGGLGADTQYF
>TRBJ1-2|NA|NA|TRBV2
TGTGCCAGCAGTGGGGAGGCCGTTTATGGCTACACCTTC
CASSGEAVYGYTF
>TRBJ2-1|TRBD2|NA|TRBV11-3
TGTGCCAGCAGCCCTCCGTCGGGACTAGCGGACAATGAGCAGTTCTTC
CASSPPSGLADNEQFF
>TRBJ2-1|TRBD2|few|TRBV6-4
TGTGCCAGCAGTGAAGACCCTGCGGGGGGCGAGCAGTTCTTC
CASSEDPAGGEQFF